This TCR beta chain was sequenced in a study of cytomegalovirus exposure and HLA in healthy donors. Study-wide results and caveats: Immune exposure was documented only through CMV serostatus. DRB1 had the most TCR associations and HLA-C the fewest, a later analysis found, with rates varying by HLA locus.

Notes on this clone: No antigen is known for it.

This PCR relied on a set of 60 Vbeta primers and 13 Jbeta primers. Clones were read by immunoSEQ multiplex PCR, and TCRdb kept only the in-frame ones, dropping some. The sample has 150,000 or so clones, and its top ten clones hold about 1.6%. This CDR3 spans 10 amino acids. Deletions cut 7 bases from V and 9 bases from J, with 10 bases between. Germline-derived CDR1 and CDR2 are SGDLS and YYNGEE. The sequence was obtained from a woman aged 45-65 years in good health and CMV-seronegative. Source material: PBMCs. V and J are TRBV9 and TRBJ1-2, with a weak D call TRBD1 (5 bases). CDR3 sequence: CASAGQSYTF. The CDR3 region has the DNA TGTGCCAGCGCAGGGCAGAGCTACACCTTC.